Below are 19 T cell receptor beta chains sequenced from a single sample in a study of identical twins. MiXCR was run by TCRdb on the 5' RACE reads, yielding one entry per CDR3 protein. The sample records hundreds of thousands of distinct CDR3 sequences, less than 25% being singletons. The same specimen was also included in a second study, on T cells expressing NK-cell markers.

Sequences were obtained from PBMCs. These receptor sequences come from a woman aged 18-29 years in good health.

This clonotype was seen many times. The V call is TRBV9, the J call TRBJ2-1; no clear D gene. CDR3 size: 14 residues. The V end was cut by 3 bases, the J end by 10 bases, with 17 bases between. Germline V CDR1 and CDR2: SGDLS, YYNGEE. The CDR3, as DNA: TGTGCCAGCAGCGCACCCCTCGAGTCTAGGGAGCAGTTCTTC. This encodes CASSAPLESREQFF.

The chain combines TRBV6-1 with TRBJ1-5, with D tentatively TRBD1 (5 bases). The CDR3 extends over 15 amino acids. Trimming took 7 bases from V and 2 from J, leaving 15 bases between them. Germline V CDR1 and CDR2: MNHNS, SASEGT. For the CDR3, the DNA is TGTGCCAGCATTCCGTCAGGAGGGGGCAATCAGCCCCAGCATTTT. Protein: CASIPSGGGNQPQHF.

The chain uses TRBV20-1 and TRBJ2-7; D ambiguous. V was shortened by 3 bases and J by 7 bases, with 10 bases between the two germline ends. CDR3 length: 11 residues. Germline assignment: CDR1 DFQATT and CDR2 SNEGSKA (reference sequence). For the CDR3, the DNA is TGCAGTGCTAGGAGAGGTTTGGAGCAGTACTTC. Translating it yields CSARRGLEQYF.

The V and J genes are TRBV7-9 and TRBJ1-1; no clear D gene. The CDR3 consists of 15 residues. Trimming shortened V by 5 bases and J by 5 bases, and 18 bases separated the two germline ends. Germline CDR1 and CDR2: SEHNR and FQNEAQ (reference sequence). The CDR3 reads CASSQPDAVGTEAFF. The CDR3 DNA reads as TGTGCCAGCAGCCAACCGGACGCCGTCGGGACTGAAGCTTTCTTT.

The chain is built from TRBV5-6 and TRBJ2-7, with D tentatively TRBD1 or TRBD2 (5 bases each). Germline lookup yields CDR1 SGHDT and CDR2 YYEEEE. Trimming left V 5 bases short and J 0 bases short, with 18 bases between. The CDR3 has 16 residues. The CDR3 coding sequence is TGTGCCAGCAGGCGAACCGGGACGGAGAGCTCCTACGAGCAGTACTTC. It specifies CASRRTGTESSYEQYF.

Details on this clonotype: This may stem from a read error, because a much larger clone lies one nucleotide away. V usage is TRBV20-1 and J usage is TRBJ1-2, with 11 bases lining up with TRBD1. The V segment lost 3 bases and the J segment 4 bases; nucleotides outside the gene matches: 4. The V gene's germline CDR1 is DFQATT and CDR2 SNEGSKA (reference sequence). The CDR3 consists of 14 residues. CDR3 nucleotides: TGCAGTGCTAGCCCCGGGACAGGGGGCTATGGCTACACCTTC. Translating it yields CSASPGTGGYGYTF.

This clonotype was found a few times. V and J are TRBV7-2 and TRBJ2-3; tentative D call: TRBD2 (6 bases). CDR1 SGHTA and CDR2 FQGNSA come from the germline V gene. The V end was cut by 5 bases, the J end by 0 bases, with 15 bases between. The length of the CDR3 is 16 residues. The DNA of the CDR3 is TGTGCCAGCAGCCCCCTTCCCGGGGGTAGCACAGATACGCAGTATTTT. This gives the protein CASSPLPGGSTDTQYF.

This clonotype was counted at least ten times. The chain has TRBV6-5 and TRBJ2-2, with D tentatively TRBD2 (6 bases). CDR3 length: 17 residues. V was shortened by 1 base and J by 0 bases, with 12 bases between the two germline ends. Germline V gives CDR1 MNHEY, CDR2 SVGAGI. The CDR3 DNA is TGTGCCAGCAGTTACTTCCTAGCGCTCGCGAACACCGGGGAGCTGTTTTTT. Translated: CASSYFLALANTGELFF.

This clonotype was detected only a few times. This sequence joins TRBV6-1 and TRBJ1-2; D is perhaps TRBD1 (5 bases). There are 13 residues in the CDR3. Germline CDR1 and CDR2: MNHNS and SASEGT. The V end was cut by 6 bases, the J end by 4 bases, with 12 bases between. The CDR3 nucleotides are TGTGCCAGCAGCTCGACAGAAAGCTATGGCTACACCTTC. Protein: CASSSTESYGYTF.

At least ten counts were recorded for this clonotype. J is TRBJ2-7 and V is TRBV5-1; no reliable D call. This CDR3 comprises 13 residues. The V end was cut by 2 bases, the J end by 3 bases, with 9 bases between. Germline assignment: CDR1 SGHRS and CDR2 YFSETQ. The CDR3: CASSFGGGYEQYF. The DNA for the CDR3 is TGCGCCAGCAGCTTTGGTGGTGGCTACGAGCAGTACTTC.

The V call is TRBV7-9, the J call TRBJ2-7; TRBD1 agrees at 9 bases. Germline lookup yields CDR1 SEHNR and CDR2 FQNEAQ (reference sequence). After removal of 5 bases from V and 2 bases from J, the junction contained 7 bases not matched to a gene. The CDR3 is made up of 15 amino acids. As DNA, the CDR3 is TGTGCCAGCAGCCAAGGGACAGGGCTTACCTACGAGCAGTACTTC. Protein: CASSQGTGLTYEQYF.

This clonotype has at least ten counts. The genes are TRBV20-1 and TRBJ1-2, with D unresolved. V shed 4 bases and J shed 3 bases, with 18 bases lying between them. Germline CDR1 reads DFQATT; CDR2 reads SNEGSKA (reference sequence). CDR3 size: 15 residues. This CDR3 reads CSAILGSPLDYGYTF. CDR3 coding DNA: TGCAGTGCTATCCTCGGATCCCCCTTGGACTATGGCTACACCTTC.

There are a few counts of this clonotype. The chain recombines TRBV20-1 with TRBJ2-1; no definite D call. The CDR3 runs 15 residues. The germline V gene encodes CDR1 DFQATT and CDR2 SNEGSKA (reference sequence). The V gene lost 5 bases and the J gene lost 0 bases, with 14 bases spanning the gap. Here the CDR3 reads CSAPDSFHSYNEQFF. The CDR3, as DNA: TGCAGTGCTCCCGATTCATTCCACTCCTACAATGAGCAGTTCTTC.

This rearrangement joins TRBV5-4 to TRBJ2-2, with 10 bases aligning to TRBD2. The ends lost 2 bases at V and 4 bases at J; junction bases unmatched: 11. The CDR3 runs 18 residues. The germline CDR1 and CDR2 sequences are SGHNT and YYREEE (reference sequence). Here the CDR3 reads CASSFPTSGIWGTGELFF. The CDR3 bases are TGTGCCAGCAGCTTCCCCACTAGCGGGATCTGGGGCACCGGGGAGCTGTTTTTT.

The chain uses TRBV27 and TRBJ2-1, with 14 bases aligning to TRBD2. Germline lookup yields CDR1 MNHEY and CDR2 SMNVEV (reference sequence). The CDR3 spans 14 residues. V gave up 4 bases and J gave up 11 bases; unmatched junction bases: 4. The CDR3 protein is CASSWGLAGAQQFF. The CDR3 DNA sequence: TGTGCCAGCAGTTGGGGACTAGCGGGAGCCCAGCAGTTCTTC.

The sample holds a few counts of this clonotype. The chain links TRBV19 to TRBJ2-2; D call uncertain. CDR3 length: 14 amino acids. Trimming stripped 6 bases from V and 0 bases from J, with 8 bases between. From germline, CDR1 is LNHDA and CDR2 SQIVND (reference sequence). CDR3 DNA sequence: TGTGCCAGTAGCACTAAAACGAACACCGGGGAGCTGTTTTTT. It specifies CASSTKTNTGELFF.

CDR3 in amino acids: CSVEWGDYGYTF. The CDR3 nucleotides read TGCAGCGTTGAGTGGGGGGACTATGGCTACACCTTC. V and J are TRBV29-1 and TRBJ1-2; TRBD1 is a possible D gene (5 bases). The CDR3 length is 12 residues. V was trimmed by 3 bases and J by 3 bases, leaving 8 bases between them. The germline V gene has CDR1 SQVTM and CDR2 ANQGSEA.

CDR3 protein: CASSTSVRGFYGYTF. The DNA for the CDR3 is TGTGCCAGTAGTACTTCAGTCCGGGGCTTCTATGGCTACACCTTC. The J gene is TRBJ1-2, the V gene TRBV19; D may be TRBD1 (5 bases). The CDR3 consists of 15 residues. Germline V gene sequence: CDR1 LNHDA, CDR2 SQIVND (reference sequence). Trimming stripped 4 bases from V and 4 bases from J, with 16 bases between.

There are a few counts of this clonotype. This chain joins TRBV20-1 and TRBJ2-7; 10 nucleotides line up with TRBD2. After removal of 5 bases from V and 3 bases from J, the junction contained 7 bases not matched to a gene. This CDR3 is 14 amino acids long. Germline CDR1 is DFQATT and CDR2 is SNEGSKA (reference sequence). CDR3 in DNA: TGCAGTGCTCAGATAGCGGGAGGTCACTACGAGCAGTACTTC. Translation: CSAQIAGGHYEQYF.